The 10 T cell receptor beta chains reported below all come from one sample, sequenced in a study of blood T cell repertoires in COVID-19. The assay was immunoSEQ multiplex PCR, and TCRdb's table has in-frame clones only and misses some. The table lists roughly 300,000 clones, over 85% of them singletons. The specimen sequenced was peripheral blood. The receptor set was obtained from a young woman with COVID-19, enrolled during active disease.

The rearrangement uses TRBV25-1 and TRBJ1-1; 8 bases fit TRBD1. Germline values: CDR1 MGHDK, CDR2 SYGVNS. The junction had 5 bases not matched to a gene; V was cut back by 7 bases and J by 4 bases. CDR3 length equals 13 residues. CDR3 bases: TGTGCCAGCAAGGGGCAGGGGGCCACTGAAGCTTTCTTT. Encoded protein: CASKGQGATEAFF.

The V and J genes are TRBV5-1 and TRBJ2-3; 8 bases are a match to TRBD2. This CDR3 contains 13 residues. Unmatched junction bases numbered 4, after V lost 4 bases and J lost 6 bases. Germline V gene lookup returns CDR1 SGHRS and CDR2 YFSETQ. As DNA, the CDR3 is TGCGCCAGCAGCGCGGGGGGCTTGGATACGCAGTATTTT. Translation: CASSAGGLDTQYF.

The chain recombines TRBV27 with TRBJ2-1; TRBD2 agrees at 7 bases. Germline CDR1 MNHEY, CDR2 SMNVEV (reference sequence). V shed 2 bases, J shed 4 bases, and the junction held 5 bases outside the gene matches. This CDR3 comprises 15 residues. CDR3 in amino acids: CASSLGGEGYNEQFF. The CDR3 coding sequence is TGTGCCAGCAGTTTAGGAGGGGAGGGTTACAATGAGCAGTTCTTC.

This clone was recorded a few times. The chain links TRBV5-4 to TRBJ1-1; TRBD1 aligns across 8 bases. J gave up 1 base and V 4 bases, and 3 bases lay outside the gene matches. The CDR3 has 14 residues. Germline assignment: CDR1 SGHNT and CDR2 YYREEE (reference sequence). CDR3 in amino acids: CASSPGTGNTEAFF. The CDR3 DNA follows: TGTGCCAGCAGCCCCGGGACAGGGAACACTGAAGCTTTCTTT.

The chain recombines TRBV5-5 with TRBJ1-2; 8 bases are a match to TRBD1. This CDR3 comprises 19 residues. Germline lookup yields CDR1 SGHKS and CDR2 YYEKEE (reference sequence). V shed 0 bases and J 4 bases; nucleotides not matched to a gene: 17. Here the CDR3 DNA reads TGTGCCAGCAGCTTGGACGACAGGGGTTCACCGGGCACCGTCTATGGCTACACCTTC. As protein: CASSLDDRGSPGTVYGYTF.

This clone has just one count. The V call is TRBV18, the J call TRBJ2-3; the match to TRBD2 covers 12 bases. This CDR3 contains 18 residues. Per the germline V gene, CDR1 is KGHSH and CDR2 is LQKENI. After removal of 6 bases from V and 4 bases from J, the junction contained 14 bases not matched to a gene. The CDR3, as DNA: TGTGCCAGCTCGAAACAACCTAGCGGGGGGGCCGCCTCAGATACGCAGTATTTT. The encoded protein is CASSKQPSGGAASDTQYF.

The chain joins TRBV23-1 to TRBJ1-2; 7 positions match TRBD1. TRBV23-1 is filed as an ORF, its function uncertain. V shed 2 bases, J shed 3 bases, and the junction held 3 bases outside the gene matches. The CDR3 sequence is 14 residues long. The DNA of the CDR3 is TGCGCCAGCAGTCAAGAGACAGGGTACTATGGCTACACCTTC. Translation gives CASSQETGYYGYTF.

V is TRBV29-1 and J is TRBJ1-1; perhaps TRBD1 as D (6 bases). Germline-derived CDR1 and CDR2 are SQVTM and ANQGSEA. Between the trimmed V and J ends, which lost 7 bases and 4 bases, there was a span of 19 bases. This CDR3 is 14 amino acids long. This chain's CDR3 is CSAGDGRGLTEAFF. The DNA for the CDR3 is TGCAGCGCCGGGGACGGCAGGGGCCTCACTGAAGCTTTCTTT.

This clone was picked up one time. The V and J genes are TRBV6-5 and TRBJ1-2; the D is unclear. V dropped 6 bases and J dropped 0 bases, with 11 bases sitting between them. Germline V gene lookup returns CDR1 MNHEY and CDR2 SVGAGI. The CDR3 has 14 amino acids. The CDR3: CASRASEANYGYTF. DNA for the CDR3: TGTGCCAGCAGAGCCTCCGAAGCTAACTATGGCTACACCTTC.

CDR3: CASSGTVDSYGYTF. For the CDR3, the DNA is TGTGCCAGCAGCGGTACAGTCGATTCCTATGGCTACACCTTC. This chain joins TRBV7-2 and TRBJ1-2; D not resolved. CDR1 is SGHTA, CDR2 FQGNSA, per germline. This CDR3 is built from 14 residues. The V end was cut by 5 bases, the J end by 4 bases, with 14 bases between.